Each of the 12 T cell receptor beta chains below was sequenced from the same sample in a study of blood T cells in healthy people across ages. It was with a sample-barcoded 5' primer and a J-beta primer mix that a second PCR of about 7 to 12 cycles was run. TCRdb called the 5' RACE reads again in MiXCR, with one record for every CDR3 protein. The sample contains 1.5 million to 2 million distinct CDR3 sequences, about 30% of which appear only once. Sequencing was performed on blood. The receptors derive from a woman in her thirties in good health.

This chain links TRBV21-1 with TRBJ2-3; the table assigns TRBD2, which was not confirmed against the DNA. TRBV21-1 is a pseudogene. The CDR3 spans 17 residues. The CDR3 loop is CASSPRTSRQRRGAQYF. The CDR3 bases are TGTGCCAGCAGCCCCCGAACATCTCGGCAGCGGCGGGGGGCGCAGTATTTT.

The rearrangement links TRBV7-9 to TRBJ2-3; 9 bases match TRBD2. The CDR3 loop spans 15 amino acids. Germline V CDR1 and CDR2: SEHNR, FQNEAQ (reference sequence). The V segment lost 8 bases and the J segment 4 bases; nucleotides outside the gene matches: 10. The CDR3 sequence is CASQPSSGGPDTQYF. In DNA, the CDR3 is TGTGCCAGCCAGCCGAGTAGCGGGGGCCCAGATACGCAGTATTTT.

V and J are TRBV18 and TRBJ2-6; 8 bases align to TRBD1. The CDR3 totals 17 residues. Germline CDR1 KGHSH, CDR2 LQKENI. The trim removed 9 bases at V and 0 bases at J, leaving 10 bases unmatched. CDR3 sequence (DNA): TGTGCCAGTTCCGGACAGGGTGCTAACTCTGGGGCCAACGTCCTGACTTTC. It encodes CASSGQGANSGANVLTF.

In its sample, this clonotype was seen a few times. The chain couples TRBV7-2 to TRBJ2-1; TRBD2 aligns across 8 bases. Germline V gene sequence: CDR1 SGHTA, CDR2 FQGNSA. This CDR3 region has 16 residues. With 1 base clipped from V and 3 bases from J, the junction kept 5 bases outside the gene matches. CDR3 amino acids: CASSLGQRGLYNEQFF. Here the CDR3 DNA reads TGTGCCAGCAGCTTAGGTCAGCGGGGGCTCTACAATGAGCAGTTCTTC.

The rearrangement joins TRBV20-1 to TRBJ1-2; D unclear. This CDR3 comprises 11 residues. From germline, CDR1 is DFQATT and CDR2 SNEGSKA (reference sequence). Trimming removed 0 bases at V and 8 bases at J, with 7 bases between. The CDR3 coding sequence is TGCAGTGCTAGAGACGTGGGGGGCTACACCTTC. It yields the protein CSARDVGGYTF.

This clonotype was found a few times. The CDR3 region has the DNA TGCGCCAGCAGCCACGGTACGGGCCCAACTAGGAACACTGAAGCTTTCTTT. Translating it yields CASSHGTGPTRNTEAFF. The chain employs TRBV4-3 and TRBJ1-1; D is unclear. The germline V gene encodes CDR1 LGHNA and CDR2 YSLEER. V lost 3 bases and J lost 1, with 18 bases in between. The CDR3 loop spans 17 amino acids.

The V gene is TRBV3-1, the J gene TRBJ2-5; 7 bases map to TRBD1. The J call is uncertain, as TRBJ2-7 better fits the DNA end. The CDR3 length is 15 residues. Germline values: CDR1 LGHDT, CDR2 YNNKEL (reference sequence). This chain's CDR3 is CASSKPDRVSYEQYF. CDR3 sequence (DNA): TGTGCCAGCAGCAAACCAGACAGGGTCTCGTACGAGCAGTACTTC.

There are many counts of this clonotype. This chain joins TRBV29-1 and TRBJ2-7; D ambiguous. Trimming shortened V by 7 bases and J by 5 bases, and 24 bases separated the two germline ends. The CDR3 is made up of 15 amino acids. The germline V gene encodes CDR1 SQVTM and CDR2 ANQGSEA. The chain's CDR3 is CSADTGQSIVDEQYF. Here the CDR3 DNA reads TGCAGCGCCGATACCGGGCAGTCCATTGTTGACGAGCAGTACTTC.

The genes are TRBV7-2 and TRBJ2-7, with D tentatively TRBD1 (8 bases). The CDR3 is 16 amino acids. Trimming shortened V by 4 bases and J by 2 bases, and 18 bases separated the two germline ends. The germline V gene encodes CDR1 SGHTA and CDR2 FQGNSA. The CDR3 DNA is TGTGCCAGCAGCTCACAGGGGGAGGGTAGCCCCTACGAGCAGTACTTC. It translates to CASSSQGEGSPYEQYF.

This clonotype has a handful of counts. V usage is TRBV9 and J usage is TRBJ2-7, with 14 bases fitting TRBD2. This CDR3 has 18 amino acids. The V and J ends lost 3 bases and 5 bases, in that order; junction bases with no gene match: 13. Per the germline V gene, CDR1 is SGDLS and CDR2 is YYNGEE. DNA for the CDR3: TGTGCCAGCAGCGCGAGCACGACTAGCGGGGGGGCTAGGAACGAGCAGTACTTC. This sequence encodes CASSASTTSGGARNEQYF.

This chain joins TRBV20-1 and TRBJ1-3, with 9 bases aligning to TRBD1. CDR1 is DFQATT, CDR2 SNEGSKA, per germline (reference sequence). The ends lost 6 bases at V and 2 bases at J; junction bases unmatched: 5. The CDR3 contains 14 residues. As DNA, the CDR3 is TGCAGTGCCCGCCGGGACAGGGCTGGAAACACCATATATTTT. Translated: CSARRDRAGNTIYF.

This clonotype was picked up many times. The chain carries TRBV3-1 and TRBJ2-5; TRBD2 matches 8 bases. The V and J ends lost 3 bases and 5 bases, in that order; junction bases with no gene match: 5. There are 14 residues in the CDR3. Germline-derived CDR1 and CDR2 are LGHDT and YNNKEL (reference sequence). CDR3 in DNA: TGTGCCAGCAGCCATACGGGGGGGCACGAGACCCAGTACTTC. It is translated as CASSHTGGHETQYF.